This T cell receptor beta chain emerged from a study of identifying expanded T cells in peripheral blood. V gave up 1 base and J gave up 2 bases, with 11 bases separating them. In germline, CDR1 is SGHAT, CDR2 FQNNGV. The CDR3 sequence is 15 residues long. This clone appeared once. Measured with immunoSEQ multiplex PCR; TCRdb has only the in-frame clones, and not every one. The sample yields about 81,000 clones, roughly 89% seen once. The sample consisted of blood. This TCR was sampled from a person between 18 and 69 years old in good health. V and J are TRBV11-2 and TRBJ2-5; D may be TRBD2 (5 bases). CDR3 protein: CASSLGVAGQETQYF. The CDR3 bases are TGTGCCAGCAGCTTAGGAGTGGCGGGTCAAGAGACCCAGTACTTC.